This T cell receptor beta chain was identified during a study of graft-versus-host responses after intestinal transplantation. Study-level background: All recipients were transplanted with multivisceral, liver-intestinal, or isolated intestinal grafts. All of the recipients had induction that used anti-thymocyte globulin, then tacrolimus and steroids for around three years.

V lost 5 bases, J lost 5 bases, and 7 bases stayed unmatched. Per germline, CDR1 SGHRS and CDR2 YFSETQ. This CDR3 has 15 residues. The study's findings and limits: Individuals who had graft-donor T cell macrochimerism had allografts that showed high graft-versus-host to host-versus-graft clonal ratios. Ileal or blood samples showed some GvH clones first, and such clones were also found in recipient marrow.

This clone was picked up a small number of times. As yet, its antigen is unknown. Sequenced by immunoSEQ multiplex PCR; TCRdb stores in-frame clones only, minus some. The table records 99,000 or so clones, around 88% of them present only once. The origin of this receptor is a human patient who received an intestinal transplant, so some T cells may come from the graft donor. This sequence joins TRBV5-1 and TRBJ1-6; the match to TRBD1 covers 7 bases. Sequences were derived from PBMCs, sampled 255 days after intestinal transplant. The CDR3 nucleotides are TGCGCCAGCAGGGTGACAGGGCGGGATAATTCACCCCTCCACTTT. This encodes CASRVTGRDNSPLHF.